The 24 T cell receptor beta chains below all came from one sample that was sequenced in a study of control samples from healthy donors and cancer patients. Assay: immunoSEQ multiplex PCR; the TCRdb copy retains only in-frame clones and omits some. The sample gives roughly 150,000 clones, approximately 88% of which show up once; 4.9% is in the top ten. Sequenced sample: blood. These TCRs come from a man aged 25 to 45 in good health.

The rearrangement joins TRBV7-9 to TRBJ2-2; TRBD2 aligns across 12 bases. CDR1 and CDR2 (germline): SEHNR, FQNEAQ (reference sequence). Germline trimming cut 10 bases from V and 5 bases from J; bases unmatched to any gene: 11. CDR3 length equals 16 residues. CDR3 in DNA: TGTGCCAACACCGGACTAGCGGGGATCTGGACCGGGGAGCTGTTTTTT. It specifies CANTGLAGIWTGELFF.

This clone appeared a few times. V and J are TRBV18 and TRBJ2-5; D is possibly TRBD2 (6 bases). With 2 bases removed from V and 5 bases from J, the gap between germline ends came to 18 bases. Per the germline V gene, CDR1 is KGHSH and CDR2 is LQKENI. The CDR3 has 16 residues. The CDR3 DNA follows: TGTGCCAGCTCACCAGGTGCGGGACGACCGGGTGAGACCCAGTACTTC. Its protein product is CASSPGAGRPGETQYF.

The chain employs TRBV9 and TRBJ2-3; the match to TRBD2 covers 8 bases. The trim removed 4 bases at V and 6 bases at J, leaving 4 bases unmatched. Germline loops: CDR1 SGDLS, CDR2 YYNGEE. This CDR3 comprises 13 residues. As DNA, the CDR3 is TGTGCCAGCAGCCCGGGGGGGGCGGATACGCAGTATTTT. This codes for CASSPGGADTQYF.

V usage is TRBV6-5 and J usage is TRBJ2-7; no clear D gene. V lost 6 bases to trimming and J lost 6 bases, with 15 bases between them. CDR1 is MNHEY, CDR2 SVGAGI, per germline. CDR3 size: 13 residues. CDR3 residues: CASRPKMMAEQYF. The CDR3 nucleotides are TGTGCCAGCAGACCCAAAATGATGGCCGAGCAGTACTTC.

The V gene is TRBV27, the J gene TRBJ1-4; D ambiguous. Trimming took off 0 bases at V and 2 bases at J, with 7 bases between the two ends. The germline CDR1 and CDR2 sequences are MNHEY and SMNVEV (reference sequence). The CDR3 runs to 15 residues. The CDR3, as DNA: TGTGCCAGCAGTTTATCGATTTCCACTAATGAAAAACTGTTTTTT. Encoded protein: CASSLSISTNEKLFF.

The gene calls are TRBV3-1 (or the pseudogene TRBV3-2) and TRBJ2-3, with TRBD2 matching 10 bases. V shed 0 bases, J shed 4 bases, and the junction held 10 bases outside the gene matches. Germline-derived CDR1 and CDR2 are LGHDT and YNNKEL (reference sequence). The CDR3 covers 18 residues. CDR3 DNA: TGTGCCAGCAGCCAAGACCCGGTGAGCGGGAGGGCCCCAGATACGCAGTATTTT. This gives the protein CASSQDPVSGRAPDTQYF.

V gene TRBV19 combines with J gene TRBJ1-2; TRBD1 agrees at 7 bases. From germline, CDR1 is LNHDA and CDR2 SQIVND (reference sequence). Germline trimming cut 3 bases from V and 4 bases from J; bases unmatched to any gene: 8. CDR3 length equals 15 residues. The CDR3 DNA is TGTGCCAGTAGTATCCCCCCGGGACAGTCCTATGGCTACACCTTC. Translated: CASSIPPGQSYGYTF.

V gene TRBV5-1 combines with J gene TRBJ1-1, with 11 nucleotides matching TRBD1. The V and J ends lost 5 bases and 6 bases, in that order; junction bases with no gene match: 3. Per the germline V gene, CDR1 is SGHRS and CDR2 is YFSETQ. This CDR3 contains 13 residues. The DNA for the CDR3 is TGCGCCAGCAGGAGGACAGGGGGCGCTGAAGCTTTCTTT. Amino acids: CASRRTGGAEAFF.

This clone was seen just once. The chain couples TRBV7-3 to TRBJ2-1; possibly TRBD2 for D (5 bases). Germline CDR1 SGHTA, CDR2 FQGTGA. The CDR3 is made up of 17 amino acids. The V and J ends lost 0 bases and 4 bases respectively, with 16 bases between them. The CDR3 DNA is TGTGCCAGCAGCTTAACAAGCGGAGCGGCCTTTTACAATGAGCAGTTCTTC. It specifies CASSLTSGAAFYNEQFF.

The V and J genes are TRBV4-1 and TRBJ1-1; no clear D gene. The CDR3 is 13 residues long. The V gene's germline CDR1 is MGHRA and CDR2 YSYEKL. The ends were cut back, 2 bases at V and 1 base at J, with 5 bases in the middle. In DNA, the CDR3 is TGCGCCAGCAGCCAAATGTGGAACACTGAAGCTTTCTTT. Encoded protein: CASSQMWNTEAFF.

The rearrangement uses TRBV3-1 (or the pseudogene TRBV3-2) and TRBJ2-7, with a tentative D call TRBD1 (6 bases). V was cut by 4 bases and J by 0 bases, with 13 bases left in between. The CDR3 consists of 15 residues. The germline V gene encodes CDR1 LGHDT and CDR2 YNNKEL (reference sequence). The CDR3 reads CASSRGTGSSYEQYF. For the CDR3, the DNA is TGTGCCAGCAGCCGAGGAACAGGGAGCTCCTACGAGCAGTACTTC.

CDR3 sequence reads: CASSLFGTGYEQYF. The CDR3 DNA is TGTGCCAGCAGTTTATTTGGGACAGGCTACGAGCAGTACTTC. The chain couples TRBV27 to TRBJ2-7; 8 bases are shared with TRBD1. The germline V gene has CDR1 MNHEY and CDR2 SMNVEV (reference sequence). This CDR3 comprises 14 residues. J lost 3 bases, V lost 1 base, and 2 bases had no gene match.

This clone was seen a handful of times. Other DNA variants within this sample encode the same CDR3. The chain has TRBV29-1 and TRBJ2-3, with D possibly called TRBD1 or TRBD2 (5 bases each). The CDR3 length is 13 residues. Germline values: CDR1 SQVTM, CDR2 ANQGSEA. Trimming left V 4 bases short and J 1 base short, with 9 bases between. Written as DNA, the CDR3 is TGCAGCGTTGTGAGGGGTGGCACAGATACGCAGTATTTT. It encodes CSVVRGGTDTQYF.

This chain connects TRBV5-1 to TRBJ1-1; D is undetermined. Germline CDR1 reads SGHRS; CDR2 reads YFSETQ. The CDR3 runs to 14 residues. V was cut by 2 bases and J by 3 bases, with 11 bases left in between. The CDR3 DNA is TGCGCCAGCAGCTTTTTAACCGGGGACACTGAAGCTTTCTTT. Translating gives CASSFLTGDTEAFF.

This clone has only a few counts. The chain carries TRBV12-5 and TRBJ2-2; TRBD1 matches at 7 bases. V shed 4 bases and J 1 base; nucleotides not matched to a gene: 6. This CDR3 is built from 16 residues. Germline V CDR1 and CDR2: LGHNT, FRNRAP. The DNA of the CDR3 is TGTGCTAGTGGTTCCACGGGACAGAAGAACACCGGGGAGCTGTTTTTT. This encodes CASGSTGQKNTGELFF.

The V and J genes are TRBV30 and TRBJ2-2; possibly TRBD2 for D (7 bases). Trimming took 4 bases from V and 7 from J, leaving 22 bases between them. CDR1 and CDR2 (germline): GTSNPN, SVGIG (reference sequence). CDR3 size: 16 residues. The CDR3 spells CAWIPTTRGAGGELFF. CDR3 in DNA: TGTGCCTGGATCCCCACCACCCGGGGGGCGGGCGGGGAGCTGTTTTTT.

The V and J genes are TRBV7-3 and TRBJ2-7; D is undetermined. Germline CDR1 SGHTA, CDR2 FQGTGA. The germline V and J ends were trimmed by 9 bases and 2 bases, with 5 bases remaining between them. This CDR3 contains 10 residues. Written as DNA, the CDR3 is TGTGCCAGAACTACCTACGAGCAGTACTTC. It codes for CARTTYEQYF.

The J gene is TRBJ2-3, the V gene TRBV3-1 (or the pseudogene TRBV3-2), with 11 bases fitting TRBD2. Germline V gives CDR1 LGHDT, CDR2 YNNKEL (reference sequence). This CDR3 region has 18 residues. With V trimmed by 1 base and J by 0 bases, 6 bases remained unmatched. The DNA of the CDR3 is TGTGCCAGCAGCCAAGGGGGACTAGCGGTCCCTAGCACAGATACGCAGTATTTT. Protein sequence: CASSQGGLAVPSTDTQYF.

J is TRBJ2-7 and V is TRBV29-1; the match to TRBD2 covers 13 bases. The junction had 9 bases not matched to a gene; V was cut back by 7 bases and J by 6 bases. Looked up from germline, CDR1 is SQVTM and CDR2 is ANQGSEA. The CDR3 loop spans 14 amino acids. In DNA, the CDR3 is TGCAGCGCAAAAGGACTAGCGGGAGATCTCGAGCAGTACTTC. This encodes CSAKGLAGDLEQYF.

This chain connects TRBV10-3 to TRBJ2-7; TRBD1 aligns across 8 bases. The junction had 8 bases not matched to a gene; V was cut back by 2 bases and J by 2 bases. The CDR3 runs to 16 residues. Germline CDR1 ENHRY, CDR2 SYGVKD. Here the CDR3 DNA reads TGTGCCATCAGTGAGCCGACCGGGACAGGTCCCTACGAGCAGTACTTC. The encoded protein is CAISEPTGTGPYEQYF.

This chain links TRBV6-5 with TRBJ2-5; maybe TRBD1 (6 bases). With 5 bases removed from V and 2 bases from J, the gap between germline ends came to 12 bases. This CDR3 is built from 14 residues. Germline CDR1 is MNHEY and CDR2 is SVGAGI. The CDR3 is CASSTRQVQETQYF. CDR3 DNA sequence: TGTGCCAGCAGTACCAGACAGGTACAAGAGACCCAGTACTTC.

CDR3 in DNA: TGTGTCATGGACAGGGGGAACACTGAAGCTTTCTTT. This gives the protein CVMDRGNTEAFF. The chain has TRBV2 and TRBJ1-1; 9 nucleotides line up with TRBD1. This CDR3 is 12 amino acids long. Germline CDR1 SNHLY, CDR2 FYNNEI.

J is TRBJ2-6 and V is TRBV7-6, with a possible D match to TRBD2 (5 bases). CDR1 is SGHVS and CDR2 is FNYEAQ in the germline V gene. V gave up 2 bases and J gave up 0 bases, with 8 bases separating them. The CDR3 loop spans 16 amino acids. The CDR3 DNA is TGTGCCAGCAGCTTATGGGAGAGCTCTGGGGCCAACGTCCTGACTTTC. This sequence encodes CASSLWESSGANVLTF.

This chain links TRBV5-4 with TRBJ2-1; D perhaps matches TRBD1 (5 bases). This CDR3 is built from 14 residues. Germline lookup yields CDR1 SGHNT and CDR2 YYREEE (reference sequence). With 4 bases removed from V and 1 base from J, the gap between germline ends came to 9 bases. The CDR3 region has the DNA TGTGCCAGCAGCCCCCCAGGGTCCTACAATGAGCAGTTCTTC. It specifies CASSPPGSYNEQFF. The whole variable domain, filled in from reference TRBV5-4 and TRBJ2-1, reads ETGVTQSPTHLIKTRGQQVTLRCSSQSGHNTVSWYQQALGQGPQFIFQYYREEENGRGNFPPRFSGLQFPNYSSELNVNALELDDSALYLCASSPPGSYNEQFFGPGTRLTVL.